This TCR beta chain stems from a study of blood T cell repertoires in COVID-19. CDR1 and CDR2 from the germline V gene are LNHDA and SQIVND (reference sequence). With 6 bases removed from V and 0 bases from J, the gap between germline ends came to 9 bases. This CDR3 has 15 residues. Authors' data handling: Amplification of reference gene primers provided the estimated nucleated cell counts. Here immunoSEQ multiplex PCR was the method, and the copy in TCRdb shows in-frame clones only, minus some. That table gives V, J and clone size, and the DNA gave D and trimming. The profile covers more than 200,000 clones, with about nine tenths appearing a single time and approximately 2.6% taken by the ten largest.

The source is a woman aged 60-70 years with acute or convalescent COVID-19. The specimen was peripheral blood. The chain recombines TRBV19 with TRBJ2-6; TRBD1 might be the D (6 bases). The CDR3 DNA sequence: TGTGCCAGTAGCTACAGGGTCTCTGGGGCCAACGTCCTGACTTTC. Encoded protein: CASSYRVSGANVLTF.